This paragraph reports one T cell receptor beta chain. There are many counts of this clonotype. No cognate antigen has been identified for it. No quality values exist for individual bases; no much larger clone is one base distant. The sample belongs to a study of neurological immune-mediated disorders (dated by TCRdb to between 2018 and 2020). In terms of the full investigation: The study compared peripheral blood TCR-beta repertoires of HTLV-I-associated myelopathy (HAM/TSP) patients, multiple sclerosis patients and healthy controls using UMI-based sequencing. Longitudinal samples, technical triplicates and paired sorted CD4+ and CD8+ T-cell subsets, alongside PBMC samples, were included among the approximately 98 TCR-beta libraries. Each longitudinal HAM/TSP and healthy donor was sampled at 3 time-points spaced at about 3-45 month intervals. The cohort was made up of around 70 subjects, consisting of some 15 HAM/TSP patients, approximately 35 multiple sclerosis patients and about 20 healthy controls.

The intended sense of this specimen's time point label: longitudinal time-point 2. The healthy controls were volunteers from blood banks in Maryland, USA. For the unsorted PBMC libraries, 2 million PBMCs were stored in RNAlater at -80 degrees C until RNA extraction and were used to generate the libraries. Peripheral blood was subjected to Ficoll-Hypaque density gradient centrifugation to isolate PBMCs, which were then cryopreserved in liquid nitrogen. General conclusions and limits of the study: TCR clonal expansion was highest in HAM/TSP patients and lowest in MS patients, with MS patients falling below even healthy controls. No identical CDR3 amino acid sequences were found to be shared among expanded clones across subjects, suggesting that TCR-beta repertoires were private in all groups.

cDNA was synthesized by template-switch 5'RACE using a primer carrying a 10-nucleotide random unique molecular identifier by which each TCR transcript was tagged. Every sequencing run yielded over 180 million TCR-beta sequences covering 15-18 subjects. The RNeasy kit was used for extraction of total RNA. The KAPA Real-time Library Amplification kit was used to amplify TCR-beta VDJ regions with primers for the TCR constant region and the 5'RACE anchor. A first PCR added sample indexes and Illumina adaptors, after which a second PCR increased the library yield. After purification with Ampure beads, the TCR product of roughly 650 bp was size-selected on a 2% E-gel SizeSelection system. Before pooling, library quality was checked on a Bioanalyzer, concentration was measured with Qubit, and libraries were quantified with the Kapa Library Quantification kit. An Illumina HiSeq 2500 was used to sequence the libraries paired-end at 2 x 150 bp. To increase sequence diversity, about 24-32% phiX was spiked into each library pool. Under the source paper's analysis protocol: Quality-filtered reads were processed with the UMI-based MiGEC pipeline, and over 75% of raw TCR sequences were removed by the MiGEC pipeline during error correction. VDJ genes were aligned to IMGT germline references, and clonotypes were defined by unique CDR3 amino acid sequence plus V-J genes. Clonal expansion, Shannon diversity, and CDR3 relatedness (CalcPairwiseDistances, ClusterSamples) were evaluated with VDJtools, and phylogenetic trees were built with CLCbio workbench. Clones with at least 8 unique UMIs were defined as expanded, with this threshold being based on coefficient-of-variation modelling across technical triplicates. TCRdb itself trimmed the public reads at Q25 with fastp, ran MiXCR and retained productive beta chains. Rows merge per CDR3 protein into single entries with the most common DNA and genes. TCRdb, not the original authors, processed these V and J calls. The sample records approximately 31,000 distinct CDR3 sequences, about 12% of which are singletons. The ten largest account for about 2.5% of the sample.

This receptor was identified in a woman between 40 and 50 years old in good health. Sequenced input: PBMCs.

The bases are TGCGCCAGCAGCTCTAGCGGGAGCTCCTACAATGAGCAGTTCTTC. Protein translation: CASSSSGSSYNEQFF. The chain is assembled from TRBV5-1 and TRBJ2-1; 10 bases in the middle match TRBD2. V loses 3 bases at its end and J loses 0 bases; junction bases beyond the gene matches: 0. The CDR3 starts with the cysteine, ends with the phenylalanine, and has 15 residues. The CDR3 DNA has 45 bases and is translated from base 1. Reading the germline V gene gives CDR1 SGHRS and CDR2 YFSETQ. With all but the CDR3 taken from the reference TRBV5-1 and TRBJ2-1 genes, the full variable domain is: KAGVTQTPRYLIKTRGQQVTLSCSPISGHRSVSWYQQTPGQGLQFLFEYFSETQRNKGNFPGRFSGRQFSNSRSEMNVSTLELGDSALYLCASSSSGSSYNEQFFGPGTRLTVL.